These 20 T cell receptor beta chains originate from one sample sequenced in a study of blood T cell repertoires in COVID-19. The assay was immunoSEQ multiplex PCR, and TCRdb's table has in-frame clones only and misses some. Of about 260,000 clones in the sample, 85% were seen once. Sequencing was carried out using peripheral blood. The source of these receptors is a human donor in a cohort sampled during active COVID-19.

This chain joins TRBV21-1 and TRBJ2-4; the table calls TRBD1, which could not be checked here. TRBV21-1 counts as a pseudogene. CDR3 length equals 14 residues. The CDR3 here is CASSRQPPKNIQYF. The DNA for the CDR3 is TGTGCCAGCAGCAGACAACCGCCAAAAAACATTCAGTACTTC.

V and J are TRBV5-4 and TRBJ2-1; 7 bases line up with TRBD1. The CDR3 contains 14 residues. V dropped 2 bases and J dropped 4; count of bases not matched to a gene: 3. The germline CDR1 and CDR2 sequences are SGHNT and YYREEE (reference sequence). The CDR3 protein is CASSLTGDYNEQFF. DNA of the CDR3: TGTGCCAGCAGCTTAACAGGGGATTACAATGAGCAGTTCTTC.

The chain links TRBV18 to TRBJ1-1; TRBD1 matches 10 bases. CDR1 is KGHSH and CDR2 is LQKENI in the germline V gene. The V and J ends lost 3 bases and 6 bases, in that order; junction bases with no gene match: 16. The CDR3 extends over 18 amino acids. The CDR3 loop is CASSPVAGTGALIPEAFF. CDR3 in DNA: TGTGCCAGCTCACCCGTCGCCGGGACAGGGGCTTTGATCCCTGAAGCTTTCTTT.

This clone was recorded only once. The rearrangement joins TRBV3-1 (or the pseudogene TRBV3-2) to TRBJ1-1, with TRBD1 matching over 8 bases. With 3 bases clipped from V and 6 bases from J, the junction kept 15 bases outside the gene matches. This CDR3 region has 17 residues. CDR1 and CDR2 from the germline V gene are LGHDT and YNNKEL (reference sequence). For the CDR3, the DNA is TGTGCCAGCAGCCAGGCCCTTAGACAGGGGCGCATTCCTGAAGCTTTCTTT. It codes for CASSQALRQGRIPEAFF.

The CDR3 DNA sequence: TGCGCCAGCAGCATTAGCGGGAGTGGCCAAGAGACCCAGTACTTC. It codes for CASSISGSGQETQYF. The chain links TRBV5-1 to TRBJ2-5, with 9 bases aligning to TRBD2. Trimming removed 4 bases from V and 1 base from J; junction bases left unmatched: 5. Germline CDR1 and CDR2: SGHRS and YFSETQ. The CDR3 is made up of 15 amino acids.

The chain is built from TRBV7-9 and TRBJ2-3; 9 nucleotides align to TRBD2. J lost 2 bases, V lost 3 bases, and 9 bases had no gene match. Per the germline V gene, CDR1 is SEHNR and CDR2 is FQNEAQ (reference sequence). The CDR3 sequence is 17 residues long. In nucleotides, the CDR3 is TGTGCCAGCAGCTTCGCTCCTAGCGGGACGCCCACAGATACGCAGTATTTT. This translates into CASSFAPSGTPTDTQYF.

This clone is a singleton in its sample. The chain couples TRBV2 to TRBJ1-5; possible D gene TRBD1, 6 bases. The germline gives CDR1 SNHLY, CDR2 FYNNEI. The V and J ends lost 8 bases and 0 bases respectively, with 14 bases between them. The CDR3 covers 15 residues. For the CDR3, the DNA is TGTGCCAGCTGCCAGCGCAGGGGTAGCAATCAGCCCCAGCATTTT. Translating gives CASCQRRGSNQPQHF. Variable domain in full (rest from reference TRBV2 and TRBJ1-5): EPEVTQTPSHQVTQMGQEVILRCVPISNHLYFYWYRQILGQKVEFLVSFYNNEISEKSEIFDDQFSVERPDGSNFTLKIRSTKLEDSAMYFCASCQRRGSNQPQHFGDGTRLSIL.

The chain recombines TRBV2 with TRBJ2-6; 11 bases line up with TRBD1. The CDR3 spans 16 residues. CDR1 is SNHLY and CDR2 is FYNNEI in the germline V gene. Losses at the gene ends were 6 bases for V and 1 base for J; bases not matched to a gene: 2. The CDR3 sequence is CASSGDRGSGANVLTF. The CDR3 nucleotides are TGTGCCAGCAGCGGGGACAGGGGGTCTGGGGCCAACGTCCTGACTTTC.

In this sample, this clone turned up a few times. The V gene is TRBV6-2 or TRBV6-3, the J gene TRBJ1-1; D gene unclear. Trimming shortened V by 6 bases and J by 6 bases, and 11 bases separated the two germline ends. The CDR3 totals 12 residues. Germline lookup yields CDR1 MNHEY and CDR2 SVGEGT. CDR3 nucleotide sequence: TGTGCCAGCAGCCCCCATCGCGCTGAAGCTTTCTTT. The encoded protein is CASSPHRAEAFF.

The chain combines TRBV6-5 with TRBJ2-3, with 9 bases fitting TRBD2. Germline loops: CDR1 MNHEY, CDR2 SVGAGI. There are 15 residues in the CDR3. The trim removed 0 bases at V and 5 bases at J, leaving 3 bases unmatched. The chain's CDR3 is CASSYSALAGDTQYF. The CDR3 nucleotides are TGTGCCAGCAGTTACTCCGCACTAGCGGGAGATACGCAGTATTTT.

This clone has a handful of counts. This chain links TRBV18 with TRBJ2-3; 9 bases fit TRBD2. This CDR3 has 17 amino acids. V dropped 3 bases and J dropped 4; count of bases not matched to a gene: 11. Germline-derived CDR1 and CDR2 are KGHSH and LQKENI. The CDR3: CASSPSGTSLSSDTQYF. The CDR3 nucleotides read TGTGCCAGCTCACCTTCCGGGACTAGCCTTTCGTCAGATACGCAGTATTTT.

This clone has only one observation. The chain couples TRBV3-1 (or the pseudogene TRBV3-2) to TRBJ1-5; the D gene is possibly TRBD1 (6 bases). Germline V gene sequence: CDR1 LGHDT, CDR2 YNNKEL (reference sequence). This CDR3 is built from 14 residues. The V end was cut by 5 bases, the J end by 4 bases, with 12 bases between. The DNA of the CDR3 is TGTGCCAGCAGCGCCGGGACAACGAATCAGCCCCAGCATTTT. It translates to CASSAGTTNQPQHF.

The rearrangement joins TRBV7-9 to TRBJ1-3; D unclear. The CDR3 sequence is 17 residues long. Trimming took off 2 bases at V and 0 bases at J, with 14 bases between the two ends. Germline V gene sequence: CDR1 SEHNR, CDR2 FQNEAQ (reference sequence). CDR3 in DNA: TGTGCCAGCAGCTTAATGTGGAGGGCCCTCTCTGGAAACACCATATATTTT. This translates into CASSLMWRALSGNTIYF.

This chain joins TRBV19 and TRBJ2-6; 10 nucleotides align to TRBD2. The V and J ends lost 5 bases and 1 base, in that order; junction bases with no gene match: 5. This CDR3 comprises 17 residues. Germline V lookup: CDR1 LNHDA, CDR2 SQIVND (reference sequence). DNA of the CDR3: TGTGCCAGTAGTGGGGTAGCGGGAGGTTCTGGGGCCAACGTCCTGACTTTC. This gives the protein CASSGVAGGSGANVLTF.

The J gene is TRBJ1-5, the V gene TRBV5-6; TRBD1 matches at 11 bases. The CDR3 spans 16 residues. V lost 0 bases, J lost 2 bases, and 1 base stayed unmatched. Germline CDR1 and CDR2: SGHDT and YYEEEE. The CDR3 region is CASSLGDRGGNQPQHF. The CDR3 coding sequence is TGTGCCAGCAGCTTGGGGGACAGGGGGGGCAATCAGCCCCAGCATTTT.

The chain couples TRBV27 to TRBJ2-1; tentatively, D is TRBD2 (6 bases). This CDR3 has 13 amino acids. Germline CDR1 is MNHEY and CDR2 is SMNVEV (reference sequence). V lost 3 bases and J 14 bases, leaving 17 bases between the germline ends. CDR3 region: CASSFGGEIWEFF. The DNA of the CDR3 is TGTGCCAGCAGTTTTGGCGGGGAGATTTGGGAGTTCTTC.

The rearrangement links TRBV2 to TRBJ1-2, with TRBD1 identical over 9 bases. After removal of 7 bases from V and 6 bases from J, the junction contained 12 bases not matched to a gene. The CDR3 runs 15 residues. From germline, CDR1 is SNHLY and CDR2 FYNNEI. The DNA of the CDR3 is TGTGCCAGCAAATACGGTACAGGGGGCGTAAATGGCTACACCTTC. Translation: CASKYGTGGVNGYTF.

V usage is TRBV3-1 (or the pseudogene TRBV3-2) and J usage is TRBJ1-4; D unresolved. The CDR3 is 18 residues long. V lost 1 base and J lost 5, with 20 bases in between. CDR1 LGHDT and CDR2 YNNKEL come from the germline V gene (reference sequence). The CDR3 protein is CASSQALPGSGGNEKLFF. The CDR3 DNA is TGTGCCAGCAGCCAAGCCCTCCCTGGGAGTGGAGGAAATGAAAAACTGTTTTTT.

This clone was picked up a small number of times. The rearrangement uses TRBV7-3 and TRBJ2-1; 9 nucleotides match TRBD2. The germline V gene has CDR1 SGHTA and CDR2 FQGTGA. Trimming cost V 1 base and J 13 bases; bases outside gene matches: 8. The CDR3 is made up of 14 amino acids. The CDR3 DNA is TGTGCCAGCAGCTTAATGCCTAGCGGGACGGATCAGTTCTTC. Amino acid sequence: CASSLMPSGTDQFF. The complete variable domain, with remaining parts taken from reference TRBV7-3 and TRBJ2-1, reads GAGVSQTPSNKVTEKGKYVELRCDPISGHTALYWYRQSLGQGPEFLIYFQGTGAADDSGLPNDRFFAVRPEGSVSTLKIQRTERGDSAVYLCASSLMPSGTDQFFGPGTRLTVL.

The V and J genes are TRBV29-1 and TRBJ2-7; 7 positions agree with TRBD2. There are 15 residues in the CDR3. V trimming: 7 bases; J trimming: 0 bases; junction bases outside the gene matches: 12. Per the germline V gene, CDR1 is SQVTM and CDR2 is ANQGSEA. CDR3 DNA sequence: TGCAGCGAGAACTGGGCGGGAGTCCCCTCCTACGAGCAGTACTTC. This gives the protein CSENWAGVPSYEQYF.